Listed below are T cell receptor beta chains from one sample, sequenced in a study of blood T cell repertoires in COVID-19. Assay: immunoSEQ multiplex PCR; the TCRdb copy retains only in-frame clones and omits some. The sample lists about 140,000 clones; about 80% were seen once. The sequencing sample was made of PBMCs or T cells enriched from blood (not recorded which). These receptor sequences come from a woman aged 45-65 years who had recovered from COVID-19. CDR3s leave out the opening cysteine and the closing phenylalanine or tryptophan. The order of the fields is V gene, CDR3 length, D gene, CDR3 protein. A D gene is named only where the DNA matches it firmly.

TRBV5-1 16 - ASSPRSTGTGVSYEQY
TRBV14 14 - ASSQSGQSRSYEQY
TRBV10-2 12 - ASSGSAGNQPQH
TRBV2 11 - ASKELSTDTQY
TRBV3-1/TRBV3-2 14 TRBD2 ASSQEGLVGTDTQY
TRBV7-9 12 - ASSPEVDQETQY
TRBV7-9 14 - ASSLTYRQVPTEAF
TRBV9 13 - ASSVGPDSNTEAF
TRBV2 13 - AGKRETTSSYGYT
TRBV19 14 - ATQRKTGYSNQPQH
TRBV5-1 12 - ASVRGSGANVLT
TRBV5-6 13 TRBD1 ASSSPDRVGSPLH
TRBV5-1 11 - ASSLDMKNIQY
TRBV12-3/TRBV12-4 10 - ASNVGGTEAF
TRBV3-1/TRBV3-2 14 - ASSQDSGVAGEKLF